The present TCR beta chain was sequenced within a study of cytomegalovirus exposure and HLA in healthy donors. Findings and limits, study-wide: Most subjects had HLA-A and HLA-B alleles reportedly predicted accurately by TCR beta sequences. HLA alleles showed associations with 16,951 TCR beta sequences in a later analysis, at a 0.05 false discovery rate. In an earlier analysis, productive rearrangement rates for most beta V segments clustered near 87% or 30%. Analyzed later, association rates of TCRs varied across HLA loci, with DRB1 most and HLA-C fewest.

The PCR had 60 Vbeta and 13 Jbeta primers. Produced via immunoSEQ multiplex PCR; TCRdb's table is partial and in-frame only. The clone table shows 60,000 to 90,000 clones, with the ten largest holding 5%. A remark on this clone: Its antigen is unknown.

The germline CDR1 and CDR2 sequences are SGHVS and FQNEAQ. This CDR3 region has 15 residues. V dropped 4 bases and J dropped 4; count of bases not matched to a gene: 1. The clonotype originates from a woman between 35 and 50 years old in good health and CMV-seropositive. This chain joins TRBV7-8 and TRBJ2-1; 13 bases line up with TRBD2. The sample taken for sequencing was PBMCs. The CDR3 DNA is TGTGCCAGCAGCTCGACTAGCGGGGGGTACAATGAGCAGTTCTTC. It is translated as CASSSTSGGYNEQFF.